These T cell receptor beta chains were read from a single sample in a study of cytomegalovirus exposure and HLA in healthy donors. The assay was immunoSEQ multiplex PCR, and TCRdb's table has in-frame clones only and misses some. The data hold approximately 71,000 clones, with 72% observed a single time. The sample taken for sequencing was PBMCs. These receptor sequences come from a woman aged 35 to 49 in good health and CMV-seropositive. Each CDR3 is given with its conserved first and last residue. The D gene is left open where the match is weak. Expanded clones get a size class; other rows say once, few or many, or leave the size out.

j_call v_call d_call clone_size cdr3_length cdr3_aa cdr3_nt
TRBJ1-2 TRBV7-2 NA few 17 CASSLSVGAQENYGYTF TGTGCCAGCAGCTTAAGCGTGGGAGCCCAAGAGAACTATGGCTACACCTTC
TRBJ2-7 TRBV7-8 NA NA 15 CASTRPGTESYEQYF TGTGCCAGCACCCGACCCGGGACTGAATCCTACGAGCAGTACTTC
TRBJ1-5 TRBV5-6 NA NA 14 CASSRQIPNQPQHF TGTGCCAGCAGCCGACAGATCCCCAATCAGCCCCAGCATTTT
TRBJ1-1 TRBV29-1 NA NA 13 CSVVRGGPTEAFF TGCAGCGTTGTTAGGGGGGGGCCCACTGAAGCTTTCTTT
TRBJ2-5 TRBV5-5 TRBD1 few 14 CASSLVGGYETQYF TGTGCCAGCAGTTTGGTAGGGGGCTATGAGACCCAGTACTTC
TRBJ1-5 TRBV6-1 NA NA 16 CASSGSRGGGNQPQHF TGTGCCAGCAGTGGAAGTAGAGGGGGGGGTAATCAGCCCCAGCATTTT
TRBJ1-2 TRBV10-1 NA once 15 CASSEQEGRDYGYTF TGCGCCAGCAGTGAGCAGGAGGGACGCGACTATGGCTACACCTTC
TRBJ2-2 TRBV18 NA NA 14 CASSRYRDTGELFF TGTGCCAGCTCACGATACAGGGACACCGGGGAGCTGTTTTTT
TRBJ2-7 TRBV25-1 TRBD2 NA 15 CASSQGLAGVYEQYF TGTGCCAGCAGTCAAGGGCTAGCGGGTGTCTACGAGCAGTACTTC
TRBJ1-2 TRBV2 TRBD1 NA 13 CASSRDSYYGYTF TGTGCCAGCAGTCGGGACAGTTACTATGGCTACACCTTC
TRBJ2-6 TRBV7-7 TRBD1 once 18 CASSLLGQGSSGANVLTF TGTGCTAGCAGCTTATTGGGACAGGGATCCTCTGGGGCCAACGTCCTGACTTTC